The 3 T cell receptor beta chains below come from one sample, sequenced in a study of immune evolution from preneoplasia to lung adenocarcinoma. Using immunoSEQ multiplex PCR, the repertoire was profiled, and TCRdb retains in-frame clones only, with some absent. The sample yields several thousand clones, roughly 80% seen once. The sample comprised FFPE adjacent normal lung tissue. The receptor set was obtained from a person aged 55-85 years with lung adenocarcinoma.

The chain carries TRBV25-1 and TRBJ1-4; no firm D call. From germline, CDR1 is MGHDK and CDR2 SYGVNS. With 5 bases removed from V and 4 bases from J, the gap between germline ends came to 2 bases. The CDR3 is 11 amino acids. The CDR3 sequence is CASSLNEKLFF. The CDR3 DNA is TGTGCCAGCAGTCTTAATGAAAAACTGTTTTTT.

The chain links TRBV27 to TRBJ2-2, with D perhaps matching TRBD1 (6 bases). Germline V gene data show CDR1 as MNHEY and CDR2 as SMNVEV (reference sequence). The CDR3 spans 16 residues. Trimming left V 1 base short and J 6 bases short, with 15 bases between. The CDR3 region has the DNA TGTGCCAGCAGTTTATTACAGGGAATGGTCTCCGGGGAGCTGTTTTTT. Translated: CASSLLQGMVSGELFF.

The chain uses TRBV7-9 and TRBJ2-7; 11 bases fit TRBD1. There are 15 residues in the CDR3. With V trimmed by 1 base and J by 3 bases, 2 bases remained unmatched. Germline-derived CDR1 and CDR2 are SEHNR and FQNEAQ (reference sequence). The CDR3 DNA reads as TGTGCCAGCAGCTTAGGGACAGGGGGCGGCTACGAGCAGTACTTC. It codes for CASSLGTGGGYEQYF.